The sequence of this T cell receptor beta chain was determined in a study of blood T cells in healthy people across ages. Then a second PCR, running roughly 7 to 11 cycles, was carried out with a sample-barcoded 5' primer and a J-beta primer mix. TCRdb independently ran MiXCR on the 5' RACE reads; one entry per CDR3 protein. The sample consists of 1,800,000 or so distinct CDR3 sequences, 39% of them appearing once. The CDR3 consists of 16 residues. With 3 bases removed from V and 3 bases from J, the gap between germline ends came to 18 bases. CDR1 is KGHSH and CDR2 is LQKENI in the germline V gene. Only a few counts were recorded for this clonotype.

V usage is TRBV18 and J usage is TRBJ2-7, with a tentative D call TRBD1 (6 bases). The TCR was taken from a human donor in good health. The material sequenced was blood. CDR3 protein: CASSPIPGKGDYEQYF. The CDR3 DNA is TGTGCCAGCTCACCGATCCCAGGGAAGGGGGACTACGAGCAGTACTTC.